These 16 T cell receptor beta chains were sequenced from one sample in a study of blood T cell repertoires in COVID-19. The data were produced by immunoSEQ multiplex PCR, yet TCRdb's version contains in-frame clones alone and is incomplete. The table lists about 150,000 clones, more than 80% of them singletons. Sequencing was performed on peripheral blood. These TCRs come from a middle-aged woman with acute or convalescent COVID-19.

The chain employs TRBV18 and TRBJ1-1, with a tentative D call TRBD1 (5 bases). V was trimmed by 0 bases and J by 1 base, leaving 12 bases between them. The CDR3 is 16 residues long. The germline CDR1 and CDR2 sequences are KGHSH and LQKENI. CDR3 protein: CASSPPNPRENTEAFF. The CDR3 nucleotides read TGTGCCAGCTCACCACCGAATCCCAGGGAGAACACTGAAGCTTTCTTT.

The chain employs TRBV18 and TRBJ2-7, with unresolved D. The CDR3 is 13 residues long. Germline V gene data show CDR1 as KGHSH and CDR2 as LQKENI. V lost 1 base to trimming and J lost 7 bases, with 11 bases between them. CDR3 nucleotide sequence: TGTGCCAGCTCACCACGGGTTGAGGAGGAGCAGTACTTC. This encodes CASSPRVEEEQYF.

This chain uses TRBV7-8 with TRBJ2-3; 10 bases agree with TRBD2. The CDR3 runs 17 residues. CDR1 SGHVS and CDR2 FQNEAQ come from the germline V gene. J lost 0 bases, V lost 2 bases, and 5 bases had no gene match. This chain's CDR3 is CASSLPGTSESTDTQYF. The CDR3 DNA sequence: TGTGCCAGCAGCTTACCCGGGACTAGCGAGAGCACAGATACGCAGTATTTT.

In this sample, this clone turned up a few times. The gene calls are TRBV6-6 and TRBJ1-5, with D tentatively TRBD1 (6 bases). Per the germline V gene, CDR1 is MNHNY and CDR2 is SVGAGI (reference sequence). This CDR3 is built from 15 residues. Trimming took 8 bases from V and 2 from J, leaving 16 bases between them. The CDR3 DNA reads as TGTGCCAGCTATCCCAGGGGAACCGGCAATCAGCCCCAGCATTTT. Protein: CASYPRGTGNQPQHF.

V usage is TRBV4-1 and J usage is TRBJ2-1; 7 bases map to TRBD2. V lost 6 bases to trimming and J lost 2 bases; unmatched junction nucleotides: 7. This CDR3 region has 15 residues. The germline gives CDR1 MGHRA, CDR2 YSYEKL. CDR3 bases: TGCGCCAGCAGTCCTACGGGAGGCCCCTACAATGAGCAGTTCTTC. Amino acids: CASSPTGGPYNEQFF.

V usage is TRBV7-8 and J usage is TRBJ2-7; D is perhaps TRBD2 (5 bases). V was cut by 8 bases and J by 2 bases, with 19 bases left in between. CDR1 SGHVS and CDR2 FQNEAQ come from the germline V gene. There are 15 residues in the CDR3. CDR3 in amino acids: CASEKVERPPYEQYF. DNA for the CDR3: TGTGCCAGCGAAAAGGTAGAGCGGCCTCCCTACGAGCAGTACTTC.

The genes are TRBV4-1 and TRBJ1-2; D uncertain. The V end was cut by 0 bases, the J end by 4 bases, with 9 bases between. Germline V gene sequence: CDR1 MGHRA, CDR2 YSYEKL. There are 14 residues in the CDR3. Here the CDR3 reads CASSQDRNSYGYTF. The DNA of the CDR3 is TGCGCCAGCAGCCAAGATCGGAACAGCTATGGCTACACCTTC.

V gene TRBV5-4 combines with J gene TRBJ2-5; 10 bases are a match to TRBD2. The junction had 4 bases not matched to a gene; V was cut back by 0 bases and J by 5 bases. This CDR3 comprises 15 residues. Per germline, CDR1 SGHNT and CDR2 YYREEE (reference sequence). This chain's CDR3 is CASSLDSGGFETQYF. The CDR3 nucleotides read TGTGCCAGCAGCTTGGATAGCGGGGGGTTCGAGACCCAGTACTTC.

V gene TRBV21-1 combines with J gene TRBJ1-5; the table's D call TRBD1 went unverified against the DNA. TRBV21-1 is noted as a pseudogene. The CDR3 consists of 14 residues. The CDR3 region is CAGRQGALNQPQHF. The CDR3 DNA is TGTGCCGGACGACAGGGGGCTTTAAATCAGCCCCAGCATTTT.

The chain is built from TRBV7-9 and TRBJ2-7; 11 bases agree with TRBD2. J gave up 3 bases and V 5 bases, and 9 bases lay outside the gene matches. Germline CDR1 reads SEHNR; CDR2 reads FQNEAQ (reference sequence). This CDR3 comprises 16 residues. This CDR3 reads CASSGSGTSGIYEQYF. The CDR3 nucleotides are TGTGCCAGCAGCGGGTCCGGGACTAGCGGCATCTACGAGCAGTACTTC.

The rearrangement uses TRBV4-1 and TRBJ2-7; 9 bases fit TRBD2. CDR1 is MGHRA, CDR2 YSYEKL, per germline. This CDR3 contains 16 residues. V dropped 2 bases and J dropped 3; count of bases not matched to a gene: 8. The CDR3 coding sequence is TGCGCCAGCAGCCAACTAGCGGGGAGATCTCTCTACGAGCAGTACTTC. This sequence encodes CASSQLAGRSLYEQYF.

This clone was seen a handful of times. This chain uses TRBV29-1 with TRBJ2-7; D is uncertain. Germline V lookup: CDR1 SQVTM, CDR2 ANQGSEA. CDR3 length: 12 amino acids. Trimming removed 6 bases at V and 3 bases at J, with 12 bases between. The CDR3 region has the DNA TGCAGCGTGAAGTCAGGTAACTACGAGCAGTACTTC. Translation: CSVKSGNYEQYF.

The genes are TRBV19 and TRBJ2-3; 14 positions match TRBD2. V dropped 3 bases and J dropped 0; count of bases not matched to a gene: 2. The CDR3 length is 17 residues. Looked up from germline, CDR1 is LNHDA and CDR2 is SQIVND (reference sequence). The CDR3 loop reads CASSIRLAGGSTDTQYF. CDR3 nucleotide sequence: TGTGCCAGTAGTATTCGACTAGCGGGGGGGAGCACAGATACGCAGTATTTT.

This sequence joins TRBV28 and TRBJ1-6; 8 bases align to TRBD1. Per the germline V gene, CDR1 is MDHEN and CDR2 is SYDVKM. The CDR3 is made up of 19 amino acids. With 4 bases clipped from V and 9 bases from J, the junction kept 20 bases outside the gene matches. The CDR3 coding sequence is TGTGCCAGCAGTTCAACCGGGACAGGCGGAAACTATAATGGTTCACCCCTCCACTTT. Its translation: CASSSTGTGGNYNGSPLHF.

V gene TRBV6-5 combines with J gene TRBJ1-1, with TRBD1 identical over 9 bases. The V and J ends lost 6 bases and 9 bases, in that order; junction bases with no gene match: 5. This CDR3 has 12 residues. Per the germline V gene, CDR1 is MNHEY and CDR2 is SVGAGI. The CDR3 spells CASRSGTGKAFF. CDR3 sequence (DNA): TGTGCCAGCAGATCCGGGACAGGGAAAGCTTTCTTT.

The rearrangement uses TRBV2 and TRBJ1-1; 8 nucleotides line up with TRBD1. The germline V gene has CDR1 SNHLY and CDR2 FYNNEI. The CDR3 runs 12 residues. Trimming removed 3 bases from V and 8 bases from J; junction bases left unmatched: 2. The DNA for the CDR3 is TGTGCCAGCAGTGATGGGACAGGAGAAGCTTTCTTT. Translating it yields CASSDGTGEAFF. The variable domain in full, with the rest retrieved from reference TRBV2 and TRBJ1-1, is EPEVTQTPSHQVTQMGQEVILRCVPISNHLYFYWYRQILGQKVEFLVSFYNNEISEKSEIFDDQFSVERPDGSNFTLKIRSTKLEDSAMYFCASSDGTGEAFFGQGTRLTVV.